This is a list of T cell receptor beta chains from one sample in a study of blood T cell repertoires in COVID-19. The method was immunoSEQ multiplex PCR; TCRdb's version includes in-frame clones alone and lacks a portion of them. The data contain around 45,000 clones, approximately 80% of them seen just once; the ten biggest clones take up more than 20%. The sample taken for sequencing was peripheral blood. Receptors originate from a woman aged 55-70 years with acute or convalescent COVID-19. Each CDR3 is given with its conserved first and last residue.

j_call v_call cdr3_aa
TRBJ2-3 TRBV2 CASSVPSGGVDTQYF
TRBJ2-7 TRBV6-5 CAGRTSGDYEQYF
TRBJ2-5 TRBV2 CASRDRDRAWETQYF
TRBJ1-3 TRBV30 CAWSVGAAGNTIYF
TRBJ1-2 TRBV14 CASSRQDDGYTF
TRBJ1-5 TRBV27 CASRDSSYSNQPQHF
TRBJ2-3 TRBV18 CASSPQVGAVTDTQYF
TRBJ1-4 TRBV6-1 CASSEVDRSEKLFF
TRBJ2-7 TRBV4-1 CASSHPLGQGDEQYF
TRBJ2-3 TRBV18 CASSPNSGGDTQYF
TRBJ2-7 TRBV18 CASSPDRDNEQYF
TRBJ1-1 TRBV5-5 CASSPRTGLFGNTEAFF
TRBJ1-5 TRBV9 CASSVQPRGPQHF
TRBJ2-1 TRBV15 CATSRPSGGIYEQFF
TRBJ1-1 TRBV6-2/TRBV6-3 CASSYPVPNTEAFF
TRBJ2-5 TRBV7-8 CASSQSVGAETQYF
TRBJ2-5 TRBV30 CAWSSGAEETQYF
TRBJ1-1 TRBV5-5 CASRIMNTEAFF
TRBJ2-3 TRBV9 CASSGTSGGDTQYF
TRBJ2-5 TRBV7-2 CASSLARTFQETQYF
TRBJ2-5 TRBV5-6 CASSLGYSEYQETQYF
TRBJ1-1 TRBV2 CASRARGQTEAFF
TRBJ2-1 TRBV30 CAWRGSRNSYNEQFF
TRBJ1-6 TRBV21-1 CASSKVIEPDRSVTYNSPLHF
TRBJ1-4 TRBV5-5 CASSYGQVSTNEKLFF
TRBJ1-4 TRBV18 CASSRTGSTNEKLFF